A selection of T cell receptor beta chains follows, all from one sample in a study of breast tumors, draining lymph nodes, adjacent tissues. TCRdb re-called the multiplex PCR reads through MiXCR, storing one row per CDR3 protein. The sample has some 170,000 distinct CDR3 sequences; 30% to 35% are singletons. The sequenced sample consisted of axillary lymph node tissue. Receptor source: a female donor with breast cancer. Some clones in this sample may be carry-over from other donors' samples. The CDR3 runs from the conserved cysteine through the conserved F or W. A D gene is named only where the DNA matches it firmly. Size is omitted from some rows. Given values are once, few, many or a class for expanded clones.

TRBD1,TRBJ1-5,TRBV5-1,.,CASSLVRQGYNQPQHF,TGCGCCAGCAGCTTGGTTAGACAGGGATACAATCAGCCCCAGCATTTT
.,TRBJ2-7,TRBV6-1,many,CASSVSIPYERYF,TGTGCCAGCAGTGTAAGCATACCCTACGAGCGGTACTTC
.,TRBJ1-6,TRBV20-1,.,CSAGGLNNSPLHF,TGCAGTGCGGGCGGGCTTAATAATTCACCCCTCCACTTT
.,TRBJ2-1,TRBV20-1,many,CSARKSVGGEQFF,TGCAGTGCTAGAAAGAGTGTCGGGGGTGAGCAGTTCTTC
.,TRBJ2-7,TRBV7-6,many,CATGGGPYEQYF,TGTGCCACAGGAGGGGGTCCTTACGAGCAGTACTTC
.,TRBJ2-5,TRBV9,many,CASSGRRGQETQYF,TGTGCCAGCAGCGGGAGACGGGGGCAAGAGACCCAGTACTTC
TRBD2,TRBJ2-5,TRBV7-2,.,CASSKGTSGREAETQYF,TGTGCCAGCAGCAAGGGGACTAGCGGGAGAGAGGCAGAGACCCAGTACTTC
.,TRBJ2-6,TRBV7-2,many,CASSPPGLSSGANVLTF,TGTGCCAGCAGCCCGCCGGGACTTTCGTCTGGGGCCAACGTCCTGACTTTC
TRBD2,TRBJ2-3,TRBV20-1,many,CGGGNTDTQYF,TGCGGGGGGGGAAACACAGATACGCAGTATTTT
.,TRBJ2-1,TRBV19,many,CASSIPGPEQFF,TGTGCCAGTAGTATTCCAGGGCCTGAGCAGTTCTTC
.,TRBJ2-7,TRBV28,few,CASSSQGSEQYF,TGTGCCAGCAGTTCCCAAGGATCCGAGCAGTACTTC
TRBD2,TRBJ2-3,TRBV4-3,many,CASSQDGAGAGGRTDTQYF,TGCGCCAGCAGCCAAGATGGGGCGGGAGCGGGAGGACGCACAGATACGCAGTATTTT
.,TRBJ1-5,TRBV12-3/TRBV12-4,many,CASSFGVRQPQHF,TGTGCCAGCAGTTTCGGGGTTCGCCAGCCCCAGCATTTT
.,TRBJ2-7,TRBV10-2,.,CASRSHGDYEQYF,TGCGCCAGCAGATCCCATGGTGACTACGAGCAGTACTTC
.,TRBJ2-7,TRBV5-6,.,CASSFYICSAARDKSYEQYF,.
TRBD2,TRBJ2-3,TRBV5-1,many,CASSLELAGPGDTQYF,TGCGCCAGCAGCTTGGAACTAGCGGGGCCAGGAGATACGCAGTATTTT
.,TRBJ2-7,TRBV5-1,many,CASSLMAGESGEQYF,TGCGCCAGCAGCTTGATGGCAGGGGAATCGGGCGAGCAGTACTTC
.,TRBJ2-3,TRBV14,few,CASSRTGSKDTQYF,TGTGCCAGCAGCCGAACAGGGAGTAAGGATACGCAGTATTTT
.,TRBJ2-1,TRBV6-4,many,CASRAEGGQRYNEQFF,TGTGCCAGCCGAGCGGAGGGGGGACAACGCTACAATGAGCAGTTCTTC
.,TRBJ1-2,TRBV5-6,.,CASSPRDTGGYGYTF,TGTGCCAGCAGCCCCCGGGACACGGGCGGCTATGGCTACACCTTC
TRBD2,TRBJ2-2,TRBV5-1,.,CASSNGGGTDGELFF,TGCGCCAGCAGCAATGGCGGGGGGACGGACGGGGAGCTGTTTTTT
TRBD1,TRBJ2-6,TRBV20-1,many,CSAPDRGRYAGANVLTF,TGCAGTGCCCCGGACAGGGGGCGCTATGCTGGGGCCAACGTCCTGACTTTC
TRBD2,TRBJ2-2,TRBV7-8,.,CASSPSGLASYEQYLGPYTGELFF,TGTGCCAGCAGCCCTTCTGGACTAGCCTCCTACGAGCAGTACCTCGGGCCGTACACCGGGGAGCTGTTTTTT
.,TRBJ2-5,TRBV14,many,CASSRGDNLWETQYF,TGTGCCAGCAGCCGAGGGGACAACCTTTGGGAGACCCAGTACTTC